The table lists the clone carrying this T cell receptor (beta chain) with a few counts. Its ends do not fully match the called genes, so a read error is possible. One entry per CDR3 protein results from TCRdb running MiXCR on the PCR reads. Seen here are approximately 590,000 distinct CDR3 sequences, about 25% observed once, and the top ten hold roughly 0.83%. The data originate from a study of molecular identifiers for immune sequencing clone quantification. The CD8+CD4-CCR7+CD45RA+ phenotype defined the sorted naive CD8 T cells. The material sequenced was naive CD8+ T cells from blood, with Jurkat cell RNA spiked in. Subset: FACS-sorted CD8+CD4-CCR7+CD45RA+ naive T cells. This receptor was identified in a human donor in good health. Some libraries in this study had Jurkat cell RNA spiked in.

The CDR3 loop is CASSQETNTAAFF. CDR3 nucleotide sequence: TGCGCCAGCAGCCAAGAAACGAACACTGCAGCTTTCTTT. J is TRBJ1-1 and V is TRBV4-3; D gene unclear. The CDR3 extends over 13 amino acids. Germline V lookup: CDR1 LGHNA, CDR2 YSLEER.